These 14 T cell receptor beta chains were all obtained from the same sample, sequenced in a study of shared T cell receptors in the human thymus. TCRdb keeps only in-frame clones here, not all; method: immunoSEQ multiplex PCR. The sample lists some 700,000 clones, around 85% occurring once. The sample was also reused in another study, on human thymus T cells.

The sequenced sample was thymocytes. The receptors were sampled from a girl under three years old with a congenital heart defect.

The gene calls are TRBV9 and TRBJ2-3; 10 bases match TRBD2. The CDR3 consists of 17 residues. Germline V gene sequence: CDR1 SGDLS, CDR2 YYNGEE. V shed 4 bases and J 0 bases; nucleotides not matched to a gene: 8. The DNA for the CDR3 is TGTGCCAGCAGCCCTACTAGCGGGGCCATAAGCACAGATACGCAGTATTTT. Translating it yields CASSPTSGAISTDTQYF.

This clone has a single count. V is TRBV13 and J is TRBJ2-6, with 7 positions matching TRBD1. The germline CDR1 and CDR2 sequences are PRHDT and FYEKMQ (reference sequence). The CDR3 has 21 amino acids. V lost 0 bases, J lost 1 base, and 15 bases stayed unmatched. The CDR3 loop reads CASSLGGTEVVARSGANVLTF. The CDR3 nucleotides read TGTGCCAGCAGCTTAGGGGGGACAGAAGTAGTTGCCCGGTCTGGGGCCAACGTCCTGACTTTC.

The CDR3 reads CASSHRGTSSGANVLTF. CDR3 DNA sequence: TGTGCCAGCAGCCACAGGGGGACAAGCTCTGGGGCCAACGTCCTGACTTTC. The chain carries TRBV14 and TRBJ2-6; 7 nucleotides align to TRBD1. The V gene end was trimmed by 3 bases and the J gene end by 0 bases; junction bases not matched to a gene: 5. CDR3 length: 17 amino acids. In germline, CDR1 is SGHDN, CDR2 FVKESK.

The chain couples TRBV6-1 to TRBJ1-1; TRBD1 is a possible D gene (5 bases). This CDR3 region has 14 residues. Germline V CDR1 and CDR2: MNHNS, SASEGT. V was shortened by 6 bases and J by 1 base, with 12 bases between the two germline ends. The CDR3 loop reads CASRFPTGNTEAFF. Here the CDR3 DNA reads TGTGCCAGCAGATTCCCTACAGGGAACACTGAAGCTTTCTTT.

The chain is built from TRBV27 and TRBJ2-7; 8 bases match TRBD2. Germline CDR1 reads MNHEY; CDR2 reads SMNVEV (reference sequence). V was pared by 1 base and J by 6 bases, with 11 bases of the junction left unmatched. This CDR3 has 16 amino acids. The CDR3 sequence is CASSLYGRGGLGEQYF. CDR3 bases: TGTGCCAGCAGTTTATACGGTCGGGGGGGCTTGGGCGAGCAGTACTTC.

The chain couples TRBV5-1 to TRBJ2-3; TRBD2 agrees at 8 bases. V lost 2 bases to trimming and J lost 0 bases; unmatched junction nucleotides: 5. The length of the CDR3 is 16 residues. CDR1 is SGHRS, CDR2 YFSETQ, per germline. The CDR3 loop reads CASSLLAASSTDTQYF. The DNA for the CDR3 is TGCGCCAGCAGCTTACTAGCGGCGAGCAGCACAGATACGCAGTATTTT.

The gene calls are TRBV7-8 and TRBJ2-3, with 9 nucleotides matching TRBD1. The V gene's germline CDR1 is SGHVS and CDR2 FQNEAQ. V lost 6 bases and J lost 1; bases outside the gene matches: 8. The CDR3 sequence is 16 residues long. The CDR3 DNA follows: TGTGCCAGCAGACGTAACAGGGGGCTCGGCACAGATACGCAGTATTTT. Its translation: CASRRNRGLGTDTQYF.

The chain has TRBV9 and TRBJ2-1; the match to TRBD2 covers 7 bases. The CDR3 has 17 residues. With V trimmed by 2 bases and J by 1 base, 9 bases remained unmatched. Germline values: CDR1 SGDLS, CDR2 YYNGEE. CDR3: CASSVAPGGWSYNEQFF. The CDR3 DNA is TGTGCCAGCAGCGTGGCCCCGGGGGGTTGGTCCTACAATGAGCAGTTCTTC.

This chain joins TRBV4-2 and TRBJ1-3, with D possibly matching TRBD1 (5 bases). CDR3 length: 17 amino acids. Germline loops: CDR1 LGHNA, CDR2 YNFKEQ. V lost 0 bases, J lost 3 bases, and 15 bases lay in between. This CDR3 reads CASSQESRVIIGNTIYF. The CDR3 DNA is TGTGCCAGCAGCCAAGAATCCAGGGTGATAATTGGAAACACCATATATTTT.

In this sample, this clone turned up a few times. The rearrangement links TRBV6-5 to TRBJ2-7; D unclear. The V and J ends lost 6 bases and 2 bases respectively, with 14 bases between them. Germline lookup yields CDR1 MNHEY and CDR2 SVGAGI. The CDR3 loop spans 14 amino acids. The CDR3 region has the DNA TGTGCCAGCAGCCTGACACCTCTCCCCTACGAGCAGTACTTC. It is translated as CASSLTPLPYEQYF.

The CDR3 DNA follows: TGCAGCGTGTCCGGGACAGGGGCCCATTGGTCTAGTCTCGGGAACACTGAAGCTTTCTTT. Translating gives CSVSGTGAHWSSLGNTEAFF. The chain recombines TRBV29-1 with TRBJ1-1; 10 bases line up with TRBD1. The length of the CDR3 is 20 residues. The junction had 23 bases not matched to a gene; V was cut back by 6 bases and J by 1 base. Germline assignment: CDR1 SQVTM and CDR2 ANQGSEA.

The chain carries TRBV27 and TRBJ1-1; 9 bases agree with TRBD1. Per the germline V gene, CDR1 is MNHEY and CDR2 is SMNVEV (reference sequence). J was trimmed by 4 bases and V by 0 bases; bases with no gene match: 15. The length of the CDR3 is 19 residues. CDR3 region: CASSLSPVPGQGWSTEAFF. Written as DNA, the CDR3 is TGTGCCAGCAGTTTATCCCCGGTCCCGGGACAGGGTTGGAGCACTGAAGCTTTCTTT.

The chain couples TRBV27 to TRBJ1-1; TRBD1 aligns across 7 bases. This CDR3 is 15 amino acids long. After removal of 5 bases from V and 0 bases from J, the junction contained 6 bases not matched to a gene. Germline CDR1 MNHEY, CDR2 SMNVEV (reference sequence). The CDR3 spells CASSRQGWVNTEAFF. In nucleotides, the CDR3 is TGTGCCAGCAGTCGACAGGGCTGGGTGAACACTGAAGCTTTCTTT.

J is TRBJ2-7 and V is TRBV7-9, with a tentative D call TRBD1 (5 bases). The V end was cut by 1 base, the J end by 12 bases, with 13 bases between. The CDR3 covers 12 residues. Germline V gene lookup returns CDR1 SEHNR and CDR2 FQNEAQ (reference sequence). CDR3 nucleotides: TGTGCCAGCAGCTTAGAGGGGCTGGGTTGGTACTTC. It translates to CASSLEGLGWYF.